This T cell receptor beta chain was sequenced for a study of cytomegalovirus exposure and HLA in healthy donors. Notes on the study in general: Later findings reportedly placed an Asian-associated ancestry cluster below the approximately 670-donor mean for N-insertions.

Germline CDR1 and CDR2: SEHNR and FQNEAQ (reference sequence). The CDR3 has 15 residues. Trimming at V came to 3 bases and at J to 5 bases, leaving 7 bases not matched to a gene. This PCR relied on a set of 60 Vbeta primers and 13 Jbeta primers. The assay was immunoSEQ multiplex PCR, and TCRdb's table has in-frame clones only and misses some. The sample records 160,000 or so clones, around 70% being singletons. Note on this clone: Its matching antigen is unknown.

Material: PBMCs. This chain connects TRBV7-9 to TRBJ1-2; 9 nucleotides agree with TRBD1. This receptor was obtained from a man aged 18-30 years in good health and CMV-seropositive. The CDR3 reads CASSFTTGGEYGYTF. The CDR3, as DNA: TGTGCCAGCAGCTTCACGACAGGGGGAGAGTATGGCTACACCTTC.